This TCR beta chain originates from a study of patients and donors after allogeneic stem cell transplantation. The CDR3 length is 16 residues. CDR1 and CDR2 (germline): KGHDR, SFDVKD. V was clipped by 8 bases and J by 1 base; unmatched bases: 8. This clonotype has a handful of counts. Each CDR3 protein gets one entry after TCRdb re-called the RT-PCR reads with MiXCR. Altogether 400,000 to 450,000 distinct CDR3 sequences are present, approximately 16% being singletons, with the ten largest covering just over 7%. The rearrangement links TRBV24-1 to TRBJ2-1, with TRBD1 matching over 9 bases. This clonotype was obtained from a human donor who was either an allogeneic HSCT recipient or a stem cell or donor lymphocyte infusion donor (not recorded which). It is not recorded whose cells these are; they may come from a transplant donor. The sample was blood, either unsorted or a sorted T cell fraction (not recorded which). In DNA, the CDR3 is TGTGCCACCATCGTCCGGACAGGGGAATCCTACAATGAGCAGTTCTTC. This gives the protein CATIVRTGESYNEQFF.